This T cell receptor beta chain comes out of a study of response to subunit inactivated influenza vaccine. One entry per CDR3 protein results from TCRdb running MiXCR on the RT-PCR reads. In the table there are under 950,000 distinct CDR3 sequences, over 20% of which are singletons. Findings and caveats of the study: T cells newly recruited by each seasonal influenza vaccination are few, the authors suggested.

Germline V lookup: CDR1 MNHEY, CDR2 SVGEGT. Deletions cut 2 bases from V and 7 bases from J, with 14 bases between. The CDR3 runs 14 residues. With respect to this clonotype: The antigen is unknown.

J is TRBJ2-5 and V is TRBV6-2 or TRBV6-3, with D unresolved. The sequencing used PBMCs from blood, collected 5 days after vaccination. The sequence was obtained from a middle-aged man who received an inactivated influenza vaccine. The CDR3 nucleotides are TGTGCCAGCAGTTACAACGGAGCCATTGGGACCCAGTACTTC. Protein product: CASSYNGAIGTQYF.